This T cell receptor (beta chain) was obtained from a study of siplizumab effects on memory and regulatory T cells. Assay used: immunoSEQ multiplex PCR; TCRdb lists only in-frame clones, some missing. The data contain about 66,000 clones, approximately 97% of them seen just once; the ten biggest clones take up about 0.095%. Looked up from germline, CDR1 is GTSNPN and CDR2 is SVGIG (reference sequence). V gave up 4 bases and J gave up 2 bases, with 9 bases separating them. The CDR3 sequence is 13 residues long. The rearrangement joins TRBV30 to TRBJ2-1; no reliable D call. The sequencing input was naive CD8+ T cells sorted from blood. This receptor was identified in a human donor in good health. The CDR3 protein is CAWTPAAYNEQFF. The CDR3 coding sequence is TGTGCCTGGACTCCCGCGGCCTACAATGAGCAGTTCTTC. Supplemented by reference TRBV30 and TRBJ2-1, the full variable domain reads SQTIHQWPATLVQPVGSPLSLECTVEGTSNPNLYWYRQAAGRGLQLLFYSVGIGQISSEVPQNLSASRPQDRQFILSSKKLLLSDSGFYLCAWTPAAYNEQFFGPGTRLTVL.